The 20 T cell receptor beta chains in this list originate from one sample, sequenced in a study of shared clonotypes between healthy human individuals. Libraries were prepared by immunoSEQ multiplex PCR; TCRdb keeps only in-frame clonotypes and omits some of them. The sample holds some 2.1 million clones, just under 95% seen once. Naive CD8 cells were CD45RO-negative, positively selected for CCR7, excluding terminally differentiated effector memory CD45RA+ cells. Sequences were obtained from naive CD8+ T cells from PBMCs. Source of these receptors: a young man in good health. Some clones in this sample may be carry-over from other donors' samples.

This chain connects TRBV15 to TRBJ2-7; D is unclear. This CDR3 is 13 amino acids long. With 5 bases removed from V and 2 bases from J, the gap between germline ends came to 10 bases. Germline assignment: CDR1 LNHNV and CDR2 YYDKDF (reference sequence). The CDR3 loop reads CATSARTAYEQYF. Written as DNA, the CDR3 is TGTGCCACCAGCGCGAGGACGGCCTACGAGCAGTACTTC.

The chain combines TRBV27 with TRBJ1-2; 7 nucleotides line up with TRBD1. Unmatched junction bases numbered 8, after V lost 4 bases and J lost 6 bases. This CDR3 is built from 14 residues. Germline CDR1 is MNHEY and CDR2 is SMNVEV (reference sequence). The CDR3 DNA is TGTGCCAGCAGTTCTGCAGGGGGGTTTCATGGCTACACCTTC. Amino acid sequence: CASSSAGGFHGYTF.

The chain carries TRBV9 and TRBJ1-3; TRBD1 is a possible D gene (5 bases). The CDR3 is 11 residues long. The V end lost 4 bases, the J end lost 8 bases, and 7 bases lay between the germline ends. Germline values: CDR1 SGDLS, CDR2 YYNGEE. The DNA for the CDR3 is TGTGCCAGCAGCCGAGGGGACACCATATATTTT. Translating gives CASSRGDTIYF.

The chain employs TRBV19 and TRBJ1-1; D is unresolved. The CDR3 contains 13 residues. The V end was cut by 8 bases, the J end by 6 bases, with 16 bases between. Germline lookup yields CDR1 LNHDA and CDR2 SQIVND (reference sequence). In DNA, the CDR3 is TGTGCCAGTGAGATGGGAACCACCTCTGAAGCTTTCTTT. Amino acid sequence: CASEMGTTSEAFF. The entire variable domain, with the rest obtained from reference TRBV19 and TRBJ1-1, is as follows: DGGITQSPKYLFRKEGQNVTLSCEQNLNHDAMYWYRQDPGQGLRLIYYSQIVNDFQKGDIAEGYSVSREKKESFPLTVTSAQKNPTAFYLCASEMGTTSEAFFGQGTRLTVV.

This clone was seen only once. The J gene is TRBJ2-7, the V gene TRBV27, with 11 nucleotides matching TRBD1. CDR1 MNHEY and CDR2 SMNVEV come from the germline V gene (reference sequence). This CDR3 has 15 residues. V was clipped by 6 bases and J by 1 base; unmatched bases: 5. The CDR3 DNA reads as TGTGCCAGCAGACTGGGGACAGGGGGATCCTACGAGCAGTACTTC. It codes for CASRLGTGGSYEQYF.

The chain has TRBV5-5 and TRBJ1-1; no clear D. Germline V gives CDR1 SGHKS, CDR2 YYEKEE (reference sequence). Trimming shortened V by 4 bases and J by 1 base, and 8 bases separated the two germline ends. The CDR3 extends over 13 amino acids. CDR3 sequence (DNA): TGTGCCAGCAGCCTCCTCTGGAACACTGAAGCTTTCTTT. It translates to CASSLLWNTEAFF.

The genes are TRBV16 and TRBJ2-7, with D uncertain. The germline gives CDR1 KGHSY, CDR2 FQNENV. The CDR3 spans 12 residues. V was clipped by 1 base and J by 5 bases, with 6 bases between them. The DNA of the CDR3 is TGTGCCAGCAGCCAATGGCCCCACGAGCAGTACTTC. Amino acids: CASSQWPHEQYF.

CDR3 DNA sequence: TGTGCCAGTAGTCTCGGACACCATGGCTACACCTTC. This translates into CASSLGHHGYTF. This chain uses TRBV19 with TRBJ1-2, with D perhaps matching TRBD1 (5 bases). The V gene lost 5 bases and the J gene lost 6 bases, with 10 bases spanning the gap. The CDR3 covers 12 residues. The germline V gene encodes CDR1 LNHDA and CDR2 SQIVND (reference sequence).

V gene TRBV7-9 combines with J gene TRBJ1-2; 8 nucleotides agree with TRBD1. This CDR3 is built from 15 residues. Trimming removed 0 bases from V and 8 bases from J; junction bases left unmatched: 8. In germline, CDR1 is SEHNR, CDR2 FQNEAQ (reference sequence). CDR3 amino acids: CASSLAMDRVRGYTF. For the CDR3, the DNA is TGTGCCAGCAGCTTAGCCATGGACAGGGTGCGAGGCTACACCTTC.

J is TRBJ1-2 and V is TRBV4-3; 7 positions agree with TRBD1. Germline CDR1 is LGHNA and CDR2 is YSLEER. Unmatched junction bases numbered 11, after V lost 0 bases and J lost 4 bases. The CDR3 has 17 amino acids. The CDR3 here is CASSQDLAGGFRYGYTF. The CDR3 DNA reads TGCGCCAGCAGCCAAGATCTGGCAGGGGGGTTTCGCTATGGCTACACCTTC.

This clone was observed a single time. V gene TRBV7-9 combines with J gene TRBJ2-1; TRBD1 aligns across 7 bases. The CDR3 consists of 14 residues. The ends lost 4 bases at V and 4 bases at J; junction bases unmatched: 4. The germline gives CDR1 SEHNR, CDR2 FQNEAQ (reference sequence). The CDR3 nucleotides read TGTGCCAGCAGCTGGCCGGGACAGTACAATGAGCAGTTCTTC. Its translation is CASSWPGQYNEQFF.

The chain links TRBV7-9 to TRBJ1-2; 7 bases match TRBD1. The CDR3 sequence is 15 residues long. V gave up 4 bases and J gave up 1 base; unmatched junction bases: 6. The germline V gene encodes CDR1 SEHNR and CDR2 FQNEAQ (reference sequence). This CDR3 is CASSYTGQDNYGYTF. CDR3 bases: TGTGCCAGCAGCTATACTGGACAGGATAACTATGGCTACACCTTC.

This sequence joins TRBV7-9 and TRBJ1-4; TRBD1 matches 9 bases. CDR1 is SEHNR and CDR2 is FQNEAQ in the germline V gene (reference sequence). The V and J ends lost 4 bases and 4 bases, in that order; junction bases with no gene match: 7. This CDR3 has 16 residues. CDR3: CASSYGTGPLNEKLFF. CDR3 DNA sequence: TGTGCCAGCAGCTACGGGACAGGGCCTCTTAATGAAAAACTGTTTTTT.

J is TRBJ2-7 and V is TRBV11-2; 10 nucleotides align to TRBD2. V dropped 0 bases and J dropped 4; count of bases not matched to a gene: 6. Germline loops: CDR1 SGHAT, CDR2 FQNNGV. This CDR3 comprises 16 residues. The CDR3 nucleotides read TGTGCCAGCAGCTTAGAAGCTAGCGGGAGATCTTACGAGCAGTACTTC. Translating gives CASSLEASGRSYEQYF. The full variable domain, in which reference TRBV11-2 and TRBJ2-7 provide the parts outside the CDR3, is EAGVAQSPRYKIIEKRQSVAFWCNPISGHATLYWYQQILGQGPKLLIQFQNNGVVDDSQLPKDRFSAERLKGVDSTLKIQPAKLEDSAVYLCASSLEASGRSYEQYFGPGTRLTVT.

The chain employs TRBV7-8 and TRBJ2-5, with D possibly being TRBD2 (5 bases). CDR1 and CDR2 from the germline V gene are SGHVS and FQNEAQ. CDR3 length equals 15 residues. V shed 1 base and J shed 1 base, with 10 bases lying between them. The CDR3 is CASSLVLALQETQYF. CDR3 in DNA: TGTGCCAGCAGCTTAGTCCTAGCCCTCCAAGAGACCCAGTACTTC.

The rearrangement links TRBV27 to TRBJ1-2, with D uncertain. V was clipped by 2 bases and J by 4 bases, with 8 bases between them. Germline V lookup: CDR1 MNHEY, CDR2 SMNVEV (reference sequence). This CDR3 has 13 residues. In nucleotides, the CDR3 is TGTGCCAGCAGTTTAGGGGAGAGCTATGGCTACACCTTC. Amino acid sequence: CASSLGESYGYTF.

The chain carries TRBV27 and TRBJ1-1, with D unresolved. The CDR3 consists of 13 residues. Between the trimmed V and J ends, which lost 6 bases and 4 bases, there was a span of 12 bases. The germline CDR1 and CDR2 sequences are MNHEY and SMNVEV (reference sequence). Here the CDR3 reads CASSKRVGTEAFF. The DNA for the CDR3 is TGTGCCAGCAGCAAGCGGGTGGGCACTGAAGCTTTCTTT.

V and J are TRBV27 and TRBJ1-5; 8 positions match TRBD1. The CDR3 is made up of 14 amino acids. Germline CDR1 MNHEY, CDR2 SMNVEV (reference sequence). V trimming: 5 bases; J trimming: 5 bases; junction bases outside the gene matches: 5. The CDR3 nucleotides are TGTGCCAGCAGTCGCGGGACAGGATATCAGCCCCAGCATTTT. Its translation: CASSRGTGYQPQHF.

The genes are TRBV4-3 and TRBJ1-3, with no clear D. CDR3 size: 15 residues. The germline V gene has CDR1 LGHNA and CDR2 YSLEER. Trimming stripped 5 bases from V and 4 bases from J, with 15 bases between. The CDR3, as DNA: TGCGCCAGCAGCTGGGGAAGGGCGGCCGGAAACACCATATATTTT. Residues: CASSWGRAAGNTIYF.

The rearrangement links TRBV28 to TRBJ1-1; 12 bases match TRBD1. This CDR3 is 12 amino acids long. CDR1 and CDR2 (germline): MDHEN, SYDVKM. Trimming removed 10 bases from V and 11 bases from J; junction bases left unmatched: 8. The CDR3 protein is CATWGQGAFAFF. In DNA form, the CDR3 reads TGTGCCACCTGGGGACAGGGGGCTTTCGCTTTCTTT.